What follows are 29 T cell receptor beta chains derived from one specimen sequenced in a study of blood T cell dynamics during melanoma immunotherapy. The time point was: pre-treatment baseline. Here immunoSEQ multiplex PCR was the method, and the copy in TCRdb shows in-frame clones only, minus some. Of 16,000 or so clones detected, 70% to 90% appear once; the ten largest clones hold approximately 4.6%. The sample in question was blood, obtained from a patient treated with checkpoint blockade. The receptors originated from a human donor with melanoma.

CDR3: CASSLTGSTYEQYF. CDR3 in DNA: TGTGCCAGCAGCTTAACAGGGAGCACCTACGAGCAGTACTTC. The chain links TRBV11-1 to TRBJ2-5; TRBD1 might be the D (6 bases). Matching the DNA end better, TRBJ2-7 makes the J call doubtful. Germline V gives CDR1 SGHAT, CDR2 FQDESV (reference sequence). The length of the CDR3 is 14 residues.

The chain links TRBV7-9 to TRBJ1-5, with D perhaps TRBD1 (5 bases). This CDR3 region has 14 residues. CDR1 SEHNR and CDR2 FQNEAQ come from the germline V gene (reference sequence). Trimming cost V 6 bases and J 3 bases, with 12 bases left between them. The CDR3 DNA follows: TGTGCCAGCAGTCAAACAGGCCCCAATCAGCCCCAGCATTTT. Translating gives CASSQTGPNQPQHF.

The gene calls are TRBV9 and TRBJ2-7; 7 bases map to TRBD1. CDR1 SGDLS and CDR2 YYNGEE come from the germline V gene. J gave up 6 bases and V 2 bases, and 5 bases lay outside the gene matches. This CDR3 has 13 residues. The CDR3 bases are TGTGCCAGCAGCGTTGCAGGGGGTGGCGAGCAGTACTTC. This translates into CASSVAGGGEQYF.

This clone was recorded only once. The chain recombines TRBV29-1 with TRBJ1-2; D is unclear. The CDR3 is 14 residues long. Germline CDR1 reads SQVTM; CDR2 reads ANQGSEA. V shed 6 bases and J shed 0 bases, with 14 bases lying between them. CDR3 sequence: CSVGLPAANYGYTF. DNA of the CDR3: TGCAGCGTCGGACTACCCGCAGCTAACTATGGCTACACCTTC.

CDR3 in DNA: TGTGCCAGCAGTCCGGCCGGGGCCGAGACCCAGTACTTC. Protein: CASSPAGAETQYF. The V call is TRBV28, the J call TRBJ2-5; D may match TRBD1 or TRBD2 (5 bases each). Per germline, CDR1 MDHEN and CDR2 SYDVKM. Trimming took 5 bases from V and 5 from J, leaving 12 bases between them. There are 13 residues in the CDR3.

The rearrangement links TRBV18 to TRBJ1-4; 7 bases match TRBD1. Germline-derived CDR1 and CDR2 are KGHSH and LQKENI. The CDR3 runs to 16 residues. Losses at the gene ends were 4 bases for V and 7 bases for J; bases not matched to a gene: 12. CDR3 sequence: CASSLLPGGAGEKLFF. CDR3 sequence (DNA): TGTGCCAGCTCACTCCTCCCAGGGGGAGCGGGTGAAAAACTGTTTTTT.

The CDR3: CASRGRQPGREQFF. The CDR3 bases are TGTGCCAGCAGGGGACGTCAACCTGGGCGTGAGCAGTTCTTC. The J gene is TRBJ2-1, the V gene TRBV27; the D gene could be TRBD1 or TRBD2 (5 bases each). The V gene's germline CDR1 is MNHEY and CDR2 SMNVEV (reference sequence). Trimming took off 6 bases at V and 9 bases at J, with 18 bases between the two ends. The CDR3 covers 14 residues.

This chain uses TRBV30 with TRBJ2-3; no firm D call. CDR1 is GTSNPN, CDR2 SVGIG, per germline (reference sequence). This CDR3 is built from 12 residues. V lost 2 bases to trimming and J lost 2 bases, with 5 bases between them. The CDR3 sequence: CAWSTLTDTQYF. The CDR3 DNA sequence: TGTGCCTGGAGTACTCTCACAGATACGCAGTATTTT.

The chain employs TRBV9 and TRBJ1-5; D perhaps matches TRBD1 (6 bases). Germline V lookup: CDR1 SGDLS, CDR2 YYNGEE. The CDR3 consists of 13 residues. The germline V and J ends were trimmed by 3 bases and 4 bases, with 8 bases remaining between them. CDR3 DNA sequence: TGTGCCAGCAGCGAACAGGGTAATCAGCCCCAGCATTTT. Its protein is CASSEQGNQPQHF.

This chain uses TRBV12-5 with TRBJ2-2; D perhaps matches TRBD1 (5 bases). The V gene lost 3 bases and the J gene lost 4 bases, with 12 bases spanning the gap. From germline, CDR1 is LGHNT and CDR2 FRNRAP. CDR3 length: 15 residues. The CDR3 loop is CASGFLGQGTGELFF. The DNA of the CDR3 is TGTGCTAGTGGTTTTCTCGGGCAGGGCACCGGGGAGCTGTTTTTT.

The chain uses TRBV9 and TRBJ2-5; either TRBD1 or TRBD2 may supply D (5 bases each). V was pared by 4 bases and J by 5 bases, with 12 bases between. Germline CDR1 reads SGDLS; CDR2 reads YYNGEE. The CDR3 length is 13 residues. The CDR3 DNA follows: TGTGCCAGCAGCTCGGGACCGGGGGAGACCCAGTACTTC. It translates to CASSSGPGETQYF.

V gene TRBV9 combines with J gene TRBJ2-2, with TRBD1 matching 9 bases. The CDR3 loop spans 17 amino acids. Per the germline V gene, CDR1 is SGDLS and CDR2 is YYNGEE. V shed 0 bases, J shed 7 bases, and the junction held 10 bases outside the gene matches. The CDR3 DNA reads TGTGCCAGCAGCGTAGCCCCGACAGGGGGATTTGGCGGGGAGCTGTTTTTT. Amino acids: CASSVAPTGGFGGELFF. Using reference TRBV9 and TRBJ2-2 for the parts outside the CDR3, the full variable domain is DSGVTQTPKHLITATGQRVTLRCSPRSGDLSVYWYQQSLDQGLQFLIQYYNGEERAKGNILERFSAQQFPDLHSELNLSSLELGDSALYFCASSVAPTGGFGGELFFGEGSRLTVL.

This clone was recorded once. The chain has TRBV5-4 and TRBJ1-5; D may be TRBD1 (5 bases). Trimming pared 1 base from V and 6 bases from J, leaving 11 bases between. The CDR3 spans 14 residues. Looked up from germline, CDR1 is SGHNT and CDR2 is YYREEE (reference sequence). CDR3 sequence reads: CASSLRGTGQPQHF. As DNA, the CDR3 is TGTGCCAGCAGCTTGAGAGGGACGGGTCAGCCCCAGCATTTT.

CDR3 in amino acids: CASSPGGREGSGNTIYF. The CDR3, as DNA: TGTGCCAGCAGCCCGGGGGGCAGGGAAGGCTCTGGAAACACCATATATTTT. V gene TRBV7-9 combines with J gene TRBJ1-3, with D possibly being TRBD1 (6 bases). Germline assignment: CDR1 SEHNR and CDR2 FQNEAQ (reference sequence). This CDR3 has 17 residues. The V gene lost 5 bases and the J gene lost 0 bases, with 17 bases spanning the gap.

This chain links TRBV5-1 with TRBJ2-1, with 7 bases that match TRBD2. V lost 2 bases to trimming and J lost 6 bases; unmatched junction nucleotides: 5. CDR1 is SGHRS and CDR2 is YFSETQ in the germline V gene. The CDR3 spans 14 residues. The CDR3 loop reads CASSFGGVLNEQFF. The DNA of the CDR3 is TGCGCCAGCAGCTTTGGGGGGGTTCTCAATGAGCAGTTCTTC.

The chain carries TRBV28 and TRBJ1-2, with 9 nucleotides matching TRBD1. There are 14 residues in the CDR3. The V gene end was trimmed by 6 bases and the J gene end by 0 bases; junction bases not matched to a gene: 2. Germline V gives CDR1 MDHEN, CDR2 SYDVKM. CDR3 region: CASSRQGANYGYTF. The CDR3, as DNA: TGTGCCAGCAGCCGACAGGGGGCTAACTATGGCTACACCTTC.

The chain recombines TRBV5-5 with TRBJ2-1, with D perhaps TRBD2 (6 bases). The germline V gene has CDR1 SGHKS and CDR2 YYEKEE (reference sequence). Trimming shortened V by 4 bases and J by 8 bases, and 19 bases separated the two germline ends. The CDR3 runs to 15 residues. The CDR3 here is CASSPQGGAIDEQFF. In DNA, the CDR3 is TGTGCCAGCAGCCCGCAAGGCGGGGCTATCGATGAGCAGTTCTTC.

This clone was seen once. The chain has TRBV2 and TRBJ2-5; D gene ambiguous. V dropped 3 bases and J dropped 3 bases, with 8 bases sitting between them. Per the germline V gene, CDR1 is SNHLY and CDR2 is FYNNEI. CDR3 length: 13 amino acids. CDR3 in amino acids: CASSDSGEETQYF. As DNA, the CDR3 is TGTGCCAGCAGTGATTCGGGTGAAGAGACCCAGTACTTC.

The J gene is TRBJ2-4, the V gene TRBV4-1; D could derive from TRBD1 or TRBD2 (6 bases each). This CDR3 spans 16 amino acids. Germline CDR1 reads MGHRA; CDR2 reads YSYEKL. V was pared by 0 bases and J by 0 bases, with 9 bases between. The DNA of the CDR3 is TGCGCCAGCAGCCAAGAAGGGGGGTTAGCCAAAAACATTCAGTACTTC. Its protein is CASSQEGGLAKNIQYF.

The V and J genes are TRBV7-2 and TRBJ2-2, with D perhaps TRBD1 (7 bases). This CDR3 spans 14 amino acids. The germline CDR1 and CDR2 sequences are SGHTA and FQGNSA. The V and J ends lost 3 bases and 4 bases respectively, with 9 bases between them. CDR3 protein: CASSLEGATGELFF. CDR3 in DNA: TGTGCCAGCAGCTTGGAGGGGGCCACCGGGGAGCTGTTTTTT.

This chain uses TRBV12-5 with TRBJ1-5; D remains ambiguous. Trimming removed 3 bases from V and 4 bases from J, with 7 bases in between. Germline CDR1 is LGHNT and CDR2 is FRNRAP. The CDR3 totals 13 residues. The CDR3 nucleotides are TGTGCTAGTGGTTTTACACGGAATCAGCCCCAGCATTTT. Amino acid sequence: CASGFTRNQPQHF.

J is TRBJ1-1 and V is TRBV5-1; maybe TRBD1 (6 bases). The CDR3 loop spans 16 amino acids. CDR1 and CDR2 from the germline V gene are SGHRS and YFSETQ. V gave up 4 bases and J gave up 1 base, with 17 bases separating them. CDR3 nucleotides: TGCGCCAGCAGCCGGGAGACAGGTAAAACGAACACTGAAGCTTTCTTT. Translating it yields CASSRETGKTNTEAFF.

The CDR3 DNA sequence: TGTGCCTGGAGTGATGGATGGGGCTACACCTTC. Translation: CAWSDGWGYTF. The chain is built from TRBV30 and TRBJ1-2; unclear D gene. V shed 1 base and J shed 8 bases, with 8 bases lying between them. The CDR3 runs to 11 residues. Germline lookup yields CDR1 GTSNPN and CDR2 SVGIG (reference sequence).

The CDR3 bases are TGTGCCAGCAGCGCAAGCGGGGGCAGCACAGATACGCAGTATTTT. Its translation: CASSASGGSTDTQYF. The genes are TRBV7-9 and TRBJ2-3, with 8 positions matching TRBD2. The CDR3 runs to 15 residues. V dropped 5 bases and J dropped 0; count of bases not matched to a gene: 4. Germline values: CDR1 SEHNR, CDR2 FQNEAQ (reference sequence).

V is TRBV5-1 and J is TRBJ2-1; maybe TRBD2 (6 bases). Looked up from germline, CDR1 is SGHRS and CDR2 is YFSETQ. The CDR3 spans 14 residues. Trimming stripped 4 bases from V and 4 bases from J, with 12 bases between. For the CDR3, the DNA is TGCGCCAGCAGCGCCCCGGGAGCGTACAATGAGCAGTTCTTC. Translating it yields CASSAPGAYNEQFF.

The rearrangement links TRBV2 to TRBJ2-3; a weak D match, TRBD1 (6 bases). V was pared by 4 bases and J by 3 bases, with 14 bases between. The CDR3 sequence is 15 residues long. CDR1 is SNHLY, CDR2 FYNNEI, per germline. CDR3 region: CASSGGGLGTDTQYF. DNA for the CDR3: TGTGCCAGCAGTGGTGGGGGCCTTGGAACAGATACGCAGTATTTT. The full variable domain, in which reference TRBV2 and TRBJ2-3 provide the parts outside the CDR3, is EPEVTQTPSHQVTQMGQEVILRCVPISNHLYFYWYRQILGQKVEFLVSFYNNEISEKSEIFDDQFSVERPDGSNFTLKIRSTKLEDSAMYFCASSGGGLGTDTQYFGPGTRLTVL.

The genes are TRBV5-1 and TRBJ2-3, with 7 bases that match TRBD2. There are 12 residues in the CDR3. V lost 6 bases, J lost 3 bases, and 1 base stayed unmatched. Looked up from germline, CDR1 is SGHRS and CDR2 is YFSETQ. CDR3 residues: CASTSGTDTQYF. The CDR3 DNA sequence: TGCGCCAGCACTAGCGGTACAGATACGCAGTATTTT.

The rearrangement joins TRBV19 to TRBJ2-1; 10 bases match TRBD2. The trim removed 6 bases at V and 4 bases at J, leaving 6 bases unmatched. Germline V gene sequence: CDR1 LNHDA, CDR2 SQIVND (reference sequence). The CDR3 is made up of 15 amino acids. CDR3 DNA sequence: TGTGCCAGTAGGTTAGCGGGGGGCCCTTACAATGAGCAGTTCTTC. Translation gives CASRLAGGPYNEQFF. The entire variable domain, with the rest obtained from reference TRBV19 and TRBJ2-1, is as follows: DGGITQSPKYLFRKEGQNVTLSCEQNLNHDAMYWYRQDPGQGLRLIYYSQIVNDFQKGDIAEGYSVSREKKESFPLTVTSAQKNPTAFYLCASRLAGGPYNEQFFGPGTRLTVL.

The chain employs TRBV5-4 and TRBJ2-5; the D call may be TRBD1 or TRBD2 (5 bases each). Germline assignment: CDR1 SGHNT and CDR2 YYREEE (reference sequence). V lost 1 base and J 5 bases, leaving 15 bases between the germline ends. The CDR3 runs 15 residues. The DNA of the CDR3 is TGTGCCAGCAGCTTGATCGGTCGGGGCGGGGAGACCCAGTACTTC. It codes for CASSLIGRGGETQYF.